This T cell receptor (beta chain) is from a study of T cells in Graves' hyperthyroidism and ophthalmopathy. As concerns this clonotype: The antigen is undetermined.

Points from the study as a whole: Most expanded thyroid clonotypes above 0.001 also appeared in blood.

The CDR3 regions of TCR beta were amplified from RNA transcripts. HTBI primers were the set used in a first-round RT-PCR of the TCR CDR3. TCRdb reprocessed the multiplex PCR reads with MiXCR, giving one entry per CDR3 protein. The sample gives 500,000 to 650,000 distinct CDR3 sequences, more than 15% of which show up once; 15% to 20% is in the top ten. Extraction of PBMCs used 9 to 10 ml of fresh peripheral blood. Trimming removed 6 bases from V and 0 bases from J, with 15 bases in between. CDR1 is MNHEY and CDR2 is SVGEGT in the germline V gene. This CDR3 has 16 residues. This clonotype was sampled from a woman aged 18-29 years with Graves' ophthalmopathy. Sequenced: blood. This chain connects TRBV6-2 or TRBV6-3 to TRBJ1-5; D remains ambiguous. CDR3 DNA sequence: TGTGCCAGCAGCCGTCCACCGGGTCATAGCAATCAGCCCCAGCATTTT. This translates into CASSRPPGHSNQPQHF.